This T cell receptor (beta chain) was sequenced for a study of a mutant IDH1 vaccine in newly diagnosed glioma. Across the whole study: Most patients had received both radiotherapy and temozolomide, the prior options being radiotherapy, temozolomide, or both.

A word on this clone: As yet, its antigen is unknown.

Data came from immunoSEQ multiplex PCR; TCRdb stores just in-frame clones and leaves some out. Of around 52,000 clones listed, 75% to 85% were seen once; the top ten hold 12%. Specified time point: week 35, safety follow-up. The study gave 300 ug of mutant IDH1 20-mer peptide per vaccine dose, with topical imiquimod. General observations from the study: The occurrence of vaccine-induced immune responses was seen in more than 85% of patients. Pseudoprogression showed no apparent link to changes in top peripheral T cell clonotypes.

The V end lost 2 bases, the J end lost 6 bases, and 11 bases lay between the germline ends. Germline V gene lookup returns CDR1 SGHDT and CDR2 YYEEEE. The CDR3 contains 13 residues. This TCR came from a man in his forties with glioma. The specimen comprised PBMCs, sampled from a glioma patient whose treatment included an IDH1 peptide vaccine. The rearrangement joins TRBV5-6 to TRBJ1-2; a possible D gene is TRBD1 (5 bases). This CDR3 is CASSFGALNGYTF. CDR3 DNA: TGTGCCAGCAGCTTTGGGGCCTTGAATGGCTACACCTTC. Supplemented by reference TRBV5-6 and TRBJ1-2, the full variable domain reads DAGVTQSPTHLIKTRGQQVTLRCSPKSGHDTVSWYQQALGQGPQFIFQYYEEEERQRGNFPDRFSGHQFPNYSSELNVNALLLGDSALYLCASSFGALNGYTFGSGTRLTVV.